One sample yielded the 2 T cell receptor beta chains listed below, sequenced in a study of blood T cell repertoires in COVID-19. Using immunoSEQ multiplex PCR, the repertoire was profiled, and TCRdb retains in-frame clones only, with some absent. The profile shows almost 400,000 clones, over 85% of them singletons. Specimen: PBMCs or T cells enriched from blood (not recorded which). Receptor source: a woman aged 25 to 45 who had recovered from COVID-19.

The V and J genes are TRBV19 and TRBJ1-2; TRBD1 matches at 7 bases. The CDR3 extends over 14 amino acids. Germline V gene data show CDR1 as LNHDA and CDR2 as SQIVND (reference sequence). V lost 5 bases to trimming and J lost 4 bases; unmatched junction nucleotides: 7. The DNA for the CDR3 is TGTGCCAGTAGTTTGACAGGGTCGAGCTATGGCTACACCTTC. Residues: CASSLTGSSYGYTF.

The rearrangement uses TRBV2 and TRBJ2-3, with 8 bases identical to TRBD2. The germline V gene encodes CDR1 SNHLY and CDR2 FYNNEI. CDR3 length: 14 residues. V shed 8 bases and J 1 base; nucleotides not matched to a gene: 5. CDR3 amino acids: CASSGTSGTDTQYF. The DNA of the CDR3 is TGTGCCAGCTCCGGGACTAGTGGCACAGATACGCAGTATTTT.